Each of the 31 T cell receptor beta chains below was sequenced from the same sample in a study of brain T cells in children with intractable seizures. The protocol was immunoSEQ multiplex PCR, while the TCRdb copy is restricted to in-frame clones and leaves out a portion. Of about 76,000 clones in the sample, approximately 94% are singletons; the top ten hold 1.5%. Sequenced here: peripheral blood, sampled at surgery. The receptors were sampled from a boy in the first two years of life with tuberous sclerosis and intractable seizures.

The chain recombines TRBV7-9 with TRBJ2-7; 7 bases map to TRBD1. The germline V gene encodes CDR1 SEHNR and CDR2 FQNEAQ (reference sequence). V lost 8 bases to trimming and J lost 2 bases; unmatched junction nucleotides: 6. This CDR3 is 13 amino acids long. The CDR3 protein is CASRTTGTYEQYF. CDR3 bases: TGTGCCAGCCGGACGACAGGGACCTACGAGCAGTACTTC.

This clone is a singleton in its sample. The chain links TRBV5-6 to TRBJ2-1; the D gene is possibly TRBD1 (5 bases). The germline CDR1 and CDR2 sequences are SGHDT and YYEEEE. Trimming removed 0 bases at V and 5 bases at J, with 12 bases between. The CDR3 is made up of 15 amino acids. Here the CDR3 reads CASSLGWGANNEQFF. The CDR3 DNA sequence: TGTGCCAGCAGCTTGGGGTGGGGCGCGAACAATGAGCAGTTCTTC. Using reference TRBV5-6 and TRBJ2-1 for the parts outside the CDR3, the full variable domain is DAGVTQSPTHLIKTRGQQVTLRCSPKSGHDTVSWYQQALGQGPQFIFQYYEEEERQRGNFPDRFSGHQFPNYSSELNVNALLLGDSALYLCASSLGWGANNEQFFGPGTRLTVL.

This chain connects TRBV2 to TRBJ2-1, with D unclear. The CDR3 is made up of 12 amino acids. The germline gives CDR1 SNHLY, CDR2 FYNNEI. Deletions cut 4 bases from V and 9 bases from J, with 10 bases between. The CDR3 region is CASSARLPEQFF. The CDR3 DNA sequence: TGTGCCAGCAGTGCCAGACTCCCTGAGCAGTTCTTC.

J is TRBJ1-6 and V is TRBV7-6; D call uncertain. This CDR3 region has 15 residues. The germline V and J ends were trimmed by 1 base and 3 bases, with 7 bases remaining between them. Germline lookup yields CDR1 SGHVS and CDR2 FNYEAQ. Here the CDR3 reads CASSLGNSYNSPLHF. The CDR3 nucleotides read TGTGCCAGCAGCTTAGGAAACAGCTATAATTCACCCCTCCACTTT.

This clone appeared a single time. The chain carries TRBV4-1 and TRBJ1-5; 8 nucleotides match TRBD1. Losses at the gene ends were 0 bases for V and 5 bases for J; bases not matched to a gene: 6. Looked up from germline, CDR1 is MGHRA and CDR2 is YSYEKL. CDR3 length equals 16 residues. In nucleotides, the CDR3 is TGCGCCAGCAGCCAAGATGGGCAGGGGGCTTATCAGCCCCAGCATTTT. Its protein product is CASSQDGQGAYQPQHF.

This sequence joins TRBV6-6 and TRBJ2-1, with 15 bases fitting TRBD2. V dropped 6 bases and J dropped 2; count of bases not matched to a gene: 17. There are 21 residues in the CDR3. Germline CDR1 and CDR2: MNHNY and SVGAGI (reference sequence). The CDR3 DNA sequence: TGTGCCAGCAGCTTAGGACTCGGACTAGCGGGAGGGAAGAACACCTACAATGAGCAGTTCTTC. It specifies CASSLGLGLAGGKNTYNEQFF.

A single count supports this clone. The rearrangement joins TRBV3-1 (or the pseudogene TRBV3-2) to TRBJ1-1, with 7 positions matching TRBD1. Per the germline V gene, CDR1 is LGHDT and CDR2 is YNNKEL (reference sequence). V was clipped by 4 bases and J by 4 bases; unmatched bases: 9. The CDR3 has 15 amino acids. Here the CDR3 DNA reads TGTGCCAGCAGCCCTTACAGGGGCGAGGGCACTGAAGCTTTCTTT. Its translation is CASSPYRGEGTEAFF.

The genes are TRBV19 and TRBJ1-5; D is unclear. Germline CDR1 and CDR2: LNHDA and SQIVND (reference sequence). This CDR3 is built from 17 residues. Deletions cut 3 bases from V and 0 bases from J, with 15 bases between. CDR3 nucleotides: TGTGCCAGTAGTATTGTGACTGGGCACTATAGCAATCAGCCCCAGCATTTT. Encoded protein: CASSIVTGHYSNQPQHF.

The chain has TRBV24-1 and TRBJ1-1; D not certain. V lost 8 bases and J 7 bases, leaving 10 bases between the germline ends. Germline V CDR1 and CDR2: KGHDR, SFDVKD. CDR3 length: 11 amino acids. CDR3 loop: CATTMDGEAFF. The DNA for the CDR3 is TGTGCCACCACCATGGACGGTGAAGCTTTCTTT.

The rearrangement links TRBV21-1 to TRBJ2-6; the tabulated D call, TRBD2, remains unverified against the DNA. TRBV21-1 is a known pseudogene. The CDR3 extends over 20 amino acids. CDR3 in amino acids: CASSKVFGTSASSGANVLTF. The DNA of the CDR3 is TGTGCCAGCAGCAAAGTGTTTGGGACTAGCGCCTCCTCTGGGGCCAACGTCCTGACTTTC.

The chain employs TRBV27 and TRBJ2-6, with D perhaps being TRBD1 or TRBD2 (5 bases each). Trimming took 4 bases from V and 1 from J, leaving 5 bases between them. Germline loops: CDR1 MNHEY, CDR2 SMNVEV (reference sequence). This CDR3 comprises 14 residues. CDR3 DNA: TGTGCCAGCAGTTGGGGGTCTGGGGCCAACGTCCTGACTTTC. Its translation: CASSWGSGANVLTF.

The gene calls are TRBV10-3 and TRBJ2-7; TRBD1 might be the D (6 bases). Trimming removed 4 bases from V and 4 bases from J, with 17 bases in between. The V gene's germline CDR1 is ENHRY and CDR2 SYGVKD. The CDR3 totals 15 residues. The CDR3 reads CAISGPGTTRYEQYF. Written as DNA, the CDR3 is TGTGCCATCAGTGGGCCCGGGACAACACGGTACGAGCAGTACTTC.

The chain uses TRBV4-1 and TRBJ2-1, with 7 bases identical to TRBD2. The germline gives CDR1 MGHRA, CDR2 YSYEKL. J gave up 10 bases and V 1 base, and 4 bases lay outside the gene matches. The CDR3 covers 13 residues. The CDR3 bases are TGCGCCAGCAGCCAAGGACCGGGACTAGAGCAGTTCTTC. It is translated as CASSQGPGLEQFF.

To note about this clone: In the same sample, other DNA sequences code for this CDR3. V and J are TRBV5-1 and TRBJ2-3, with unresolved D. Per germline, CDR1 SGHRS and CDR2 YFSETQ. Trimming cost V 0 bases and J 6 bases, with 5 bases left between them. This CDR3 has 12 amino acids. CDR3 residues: CASSLATDTQYF. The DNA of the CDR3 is TGCGCCAGCAGCTTGGCAACCGATACGCAGTATTTT. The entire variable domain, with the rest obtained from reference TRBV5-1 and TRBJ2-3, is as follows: KAGVTQTPRYLIKTRGQQVTLSCSPISGHRSVSWYQQTPGQGLQFLFEYFSETQRNKGNFPGRFSGRQFSNSRSEMNVSTLELGDSALYLCASSLATDTQYFGPGTRLTVL.

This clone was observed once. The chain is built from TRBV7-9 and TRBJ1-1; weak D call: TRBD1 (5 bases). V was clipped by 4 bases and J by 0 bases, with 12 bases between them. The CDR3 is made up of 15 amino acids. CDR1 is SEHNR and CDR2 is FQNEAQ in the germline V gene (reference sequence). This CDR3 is CASSYPTEMNTEAFF. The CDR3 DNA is TGTGCCAGCAGCTACCCGACAGAGATGAACACTGAAGCTTTCTTT. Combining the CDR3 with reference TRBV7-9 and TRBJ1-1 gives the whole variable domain DTGVSQNPRHKITKRGQNVTFRCDPISEHNRLYWYRQTLGQGPEFLTYFQNEAQLEKSRLLSDRFSAERPKGSFSTLEIQRTEQGDSAMYLCASSYPTEMNTEAFFGQGTRLTVV.

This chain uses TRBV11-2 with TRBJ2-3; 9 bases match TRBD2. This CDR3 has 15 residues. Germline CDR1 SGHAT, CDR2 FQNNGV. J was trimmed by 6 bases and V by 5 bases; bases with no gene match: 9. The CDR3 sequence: CASSPRGAGGDTQYF. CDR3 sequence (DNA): TGTGCCAGCAGCCCAAGAGGGGCGGGGGGGGATACGCAGTATTTT.

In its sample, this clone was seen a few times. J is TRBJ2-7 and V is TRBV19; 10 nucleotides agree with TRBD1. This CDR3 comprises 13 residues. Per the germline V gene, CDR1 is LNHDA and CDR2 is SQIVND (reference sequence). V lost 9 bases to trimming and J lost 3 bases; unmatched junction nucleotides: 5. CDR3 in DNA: TGTGCCAGCCATCGGACAGGGGGCTACGAGCAGTACTTC. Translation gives CASHRTGGYEQYF.

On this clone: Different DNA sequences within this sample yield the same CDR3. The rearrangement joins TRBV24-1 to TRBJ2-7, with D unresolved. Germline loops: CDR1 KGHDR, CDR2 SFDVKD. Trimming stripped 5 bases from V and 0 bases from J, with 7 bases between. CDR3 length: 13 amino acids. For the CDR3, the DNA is TGTGCCACCAGTGGGTCGGACTCCTACGAGCAGTACTTC. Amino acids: CATSGSDSYEQYF.

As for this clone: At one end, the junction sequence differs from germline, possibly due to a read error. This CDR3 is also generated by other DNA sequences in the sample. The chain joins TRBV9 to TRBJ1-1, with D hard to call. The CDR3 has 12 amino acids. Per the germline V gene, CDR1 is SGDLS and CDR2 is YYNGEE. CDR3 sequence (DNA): TGTGCCAGCAGTGTAGTGTACACTGAAGCTTTCTTT. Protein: CASSVVYTEAFF. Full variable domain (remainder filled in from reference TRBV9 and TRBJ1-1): DSGVTQTPKHLITATGQRVTLRCSPRSGDLSVYWYQQSLDQGLQFLIQYYNGEERAKGNILERFSAQQFPDLHSELNLSSLELGDSALYFCASSVVYTEAFFGQGTRLTVV.

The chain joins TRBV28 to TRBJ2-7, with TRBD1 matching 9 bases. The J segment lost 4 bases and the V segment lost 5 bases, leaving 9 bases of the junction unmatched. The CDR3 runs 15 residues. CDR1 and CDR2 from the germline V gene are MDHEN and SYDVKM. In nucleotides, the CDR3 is TGTGCCAGCAGTGCAAGGGACAGGGAAGGATACGAGCAGTACTTC. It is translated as CASSARDREGYEQYF.

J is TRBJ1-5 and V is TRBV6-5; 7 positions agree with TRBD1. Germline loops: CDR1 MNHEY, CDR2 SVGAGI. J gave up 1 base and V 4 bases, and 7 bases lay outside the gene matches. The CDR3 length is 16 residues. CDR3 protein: CASSSTGIKSNQPQHF. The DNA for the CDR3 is TGTGCCAGCAGTTCGACAGGGATAAAGAGCAATCAGCCCCAGCATTTT.

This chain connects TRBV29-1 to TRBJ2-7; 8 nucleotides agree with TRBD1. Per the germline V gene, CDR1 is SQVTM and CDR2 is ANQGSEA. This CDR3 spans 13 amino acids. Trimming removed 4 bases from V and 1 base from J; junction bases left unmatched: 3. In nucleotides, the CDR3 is TGCAGCGTTGGGACAGGGTCGTCCTACGAGCAGTACTTC. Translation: CSVGTGSSYEQYF.

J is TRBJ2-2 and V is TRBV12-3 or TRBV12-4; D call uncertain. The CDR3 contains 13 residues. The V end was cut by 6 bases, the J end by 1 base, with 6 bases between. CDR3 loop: CASSYRNTGELFF. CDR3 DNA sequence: TGTGCCAGCAGCTATCGGAACACCGGGGAGCTGTTTTTT.

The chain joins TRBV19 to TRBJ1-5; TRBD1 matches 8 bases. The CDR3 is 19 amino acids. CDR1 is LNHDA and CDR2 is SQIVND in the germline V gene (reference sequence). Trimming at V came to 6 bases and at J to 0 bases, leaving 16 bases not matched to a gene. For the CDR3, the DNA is TGTGCCAGTAGCTTTGGCCCAACAGGGGGATTACATAGCAATCAGCCCCAGCATTTT. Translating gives CASSFGPTGGLHSNQPQHF. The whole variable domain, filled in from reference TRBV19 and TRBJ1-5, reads DGGITQSPKYLFRKEGQNVTLSCEQNLNHDAMYWYRQDPGQGLRLIYYSQIVNDFQKGDIAEGYSVSREKKESFPLTVTSAQKNPTAFYLCASSFGPTGGLHSNQPQHFGDGTRLSIL.

Here the CDR3 DNA reads TGTGCCAGCTCACCACTCAGGGATTTAACGCAGTATTTT. Translation: CASSPLRDLTQYF. This chain uses TRBV18 with TRBJ2-3, with D tentatively TRBD1 (5 bases). Trimming removed 1 base at V and 9 bases at J, with 11 bases between. CDR3 length: 13 residues. Germline lookup yields CDR1 KGHSH and CDR2 LQKENI.

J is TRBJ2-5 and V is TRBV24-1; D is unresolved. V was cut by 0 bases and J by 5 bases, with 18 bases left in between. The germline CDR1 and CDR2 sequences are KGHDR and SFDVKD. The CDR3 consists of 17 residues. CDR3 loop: CATSDLASGRSTETQYF. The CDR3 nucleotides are TGTGCCACCAGTGATTTGGCTAGTGGCCGGTCCACGGAGACCCAGTACTTC.

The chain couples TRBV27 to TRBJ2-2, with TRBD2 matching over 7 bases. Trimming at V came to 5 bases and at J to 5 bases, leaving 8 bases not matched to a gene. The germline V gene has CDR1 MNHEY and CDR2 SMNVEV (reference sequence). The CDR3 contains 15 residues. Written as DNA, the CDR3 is TGTGCCAGCAGTCCTCTCGGGGAGGGTACCGGGGAGCTGTTTTTT. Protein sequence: CASSPLGEGTGELFF.

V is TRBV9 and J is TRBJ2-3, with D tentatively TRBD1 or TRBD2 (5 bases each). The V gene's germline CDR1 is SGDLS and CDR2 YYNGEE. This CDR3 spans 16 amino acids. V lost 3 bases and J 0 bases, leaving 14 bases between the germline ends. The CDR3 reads CASSALRDHSTDTQYF. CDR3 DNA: TGTGCCAGCAGCGCCCTCCGGGACCATAGCACAGATACGCAGTATTTT.

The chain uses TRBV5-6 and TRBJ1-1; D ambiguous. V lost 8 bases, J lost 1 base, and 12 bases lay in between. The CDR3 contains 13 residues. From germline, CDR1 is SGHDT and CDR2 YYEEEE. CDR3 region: CASIQLSNTEAFF. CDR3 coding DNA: TGTGCCAGTATTCAACTCTCGAACACTGAAGCTTTCTTT. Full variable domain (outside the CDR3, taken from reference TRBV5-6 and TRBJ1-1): DAGVTQSPTHLIKTRGQQVTLRCSPKSGHDTVSWYQQALGQGPQFIFQYYEEEERQRGNFPDRFSGHQFPNYSSELNVNALLLGDSALYLCASIQLSNTEAFFGQGTRLTVV.

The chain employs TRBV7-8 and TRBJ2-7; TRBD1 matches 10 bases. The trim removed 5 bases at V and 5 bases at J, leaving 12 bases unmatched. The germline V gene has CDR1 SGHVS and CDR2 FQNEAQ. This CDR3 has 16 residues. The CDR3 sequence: CASSLYRDRGPNEQYF. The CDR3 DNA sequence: TGTGCCAGCAGCCTATACCGGGACAGGGGTCCGAACGAGCAGTACTTC.

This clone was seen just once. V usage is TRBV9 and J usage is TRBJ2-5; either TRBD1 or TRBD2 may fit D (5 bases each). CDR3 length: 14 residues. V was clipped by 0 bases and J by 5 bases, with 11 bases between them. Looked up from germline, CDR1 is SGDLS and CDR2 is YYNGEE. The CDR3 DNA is TGTGCCAGCAGCGTAGCGGGGCGCGAGGAGACCCAGTACTTC. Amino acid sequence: CASSVAGREETQYF.